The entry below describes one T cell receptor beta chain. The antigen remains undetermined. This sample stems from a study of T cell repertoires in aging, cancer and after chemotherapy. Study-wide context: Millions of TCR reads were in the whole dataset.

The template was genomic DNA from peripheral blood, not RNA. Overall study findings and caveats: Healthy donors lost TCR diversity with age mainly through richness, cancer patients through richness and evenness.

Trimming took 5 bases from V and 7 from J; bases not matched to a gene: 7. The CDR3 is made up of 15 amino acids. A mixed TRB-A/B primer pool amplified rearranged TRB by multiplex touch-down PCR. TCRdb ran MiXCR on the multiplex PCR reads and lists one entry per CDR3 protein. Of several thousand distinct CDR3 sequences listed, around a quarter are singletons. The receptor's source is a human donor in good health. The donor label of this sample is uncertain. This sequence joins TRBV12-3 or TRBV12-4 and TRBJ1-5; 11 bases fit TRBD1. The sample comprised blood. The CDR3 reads CASSERTGGEQPQHF. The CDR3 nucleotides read TGTGCCAGCAGTGAGAGGACAGGGGGCGAGCAGCCCCAGCATTTT.